This paragraph reports one TCR beta chain. The antigen is unknown. The data derive from a study of beta chain features in type 1 diabetes. Whole-study findings and limits: Any HLA effect on TCRB rearrangement was left unresolved by small sub-analyses. Patients and controls would be equally affected if PCR favored shorter templates.

Naive, central memory, regulatory and stem cell-like memory cells within the CD4+ compartment were sorted using CD45RO/CCR7/CD25/CD127/CD95/CD27. Sequencing targeted expressed TCRB transcripts, as all isolated RNA had been reverse transcribed. Only in-frame clones appear in the TCRdb table, and some are missing; sequencing was by immunoSEQ multiplex PCR. The profile shows 850,000 to 900,000 clones, roughly a sixth of them singletons. The sequence was collected from a woman aged 18-35 years in good health. The material sequenced was naive CD4+ T cells from blood.

The CDR3 loop is CASSFRQVGSYEQYF. The CDR3 DNA reads as TGTGCCAGCAGCTTCCGACAGGTCGGCTCCTACGAGCAGTACTTC. V usage is TRBV11-2 and J usage is TRBJ2-7; weak D call: TRBD1 (6 bases). This CDR3 is built from 15 residues. V lost 3 bases, J lost 0 bases, and 12 bases lay in between. Germline assignment: CDR1 SGHAT and CDR2 FQNNGV.